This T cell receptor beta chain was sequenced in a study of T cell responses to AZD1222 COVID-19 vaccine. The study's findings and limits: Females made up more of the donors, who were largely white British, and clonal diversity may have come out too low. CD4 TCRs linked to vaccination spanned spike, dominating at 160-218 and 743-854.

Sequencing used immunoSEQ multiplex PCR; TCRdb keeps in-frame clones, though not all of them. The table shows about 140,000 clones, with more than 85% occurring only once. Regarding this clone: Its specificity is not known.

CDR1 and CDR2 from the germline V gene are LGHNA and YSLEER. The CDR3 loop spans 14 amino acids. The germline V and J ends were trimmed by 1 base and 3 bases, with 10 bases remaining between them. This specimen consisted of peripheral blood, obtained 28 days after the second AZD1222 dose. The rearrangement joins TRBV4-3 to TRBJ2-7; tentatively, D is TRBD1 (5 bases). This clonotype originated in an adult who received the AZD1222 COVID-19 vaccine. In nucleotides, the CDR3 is TGCGCCAGCAGCCAAGCGTACAGGCGCTACGAGCAGTACTTC. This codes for CASSQAYRRYEQYF.